Listed here are 5 T cell receptor beta chains from one sample, sequenced in a study of OX40 agonist ivuxolimab in advanced cancers. Measured with immunoSEQ multiplex PCR; TCRdb has only the in-frame clones, and not every one. The table has tens of thousands of clones, around 91% seen once. The material was CD4+ or CD8+ T cells sorted from blood, obtained in a trial of the OX40 agonist ivuxolimab. All receptors come from an adult with an advanced solid tumor such as melanoma, head and neck, liver or kidney cancer.

This chain connects TRBV5-1 to TRBJ1-2; TRBD1 agrees at 10 bases. There are 14 residues in the CDR3. CDR1 and CDR2 (germline): SGHRS, YFSETQ. Trimming removed 0 bases from V and 12 bases from J; junction bases left unmatched: 8. CDR3 bases: TGCGCCAGCAGCTTGGTAAGGGGACAGGGGAGCCACACCTTC. Protein: CASSLVRGQGSHTF.

This chain links TRBV5-1 with TRBJ2-1; maybe TRBD1 (5 bases). The germline V and J ends were trimmed by 2 bases and 6 bases, with 15 bases remaining between them. This CDR3 has 15 amino acids. Germline lookup yields CDR1 SGHRS and CDR2 YFSETQ. The CDR3 DNA reads as TGCGCCAGCAGCTTTGGTACAGGCCAGGTCAATGAGCAGTTCTTC. The encoded protein is CASSFGTGQVNEQFF.

The chain recombines TRBV30 with TRBJ2-5; D gene ambiguous. Between the trimmed V and J ends, which lost 4 bases and 5 bases, there was a span of 14 bases. Germline V lookup: CDR1 GTSNPN, CDR2 SVGIG (reference sequence). This CDR3 region has 13 residues. CDR3 loop: CAWNLKGLETQYF. CDR3 nucleotides: TGTGCCTGGAATTTAAAGGGCTTGGAGACCCAGTACTTC.

V gene TRBV5-4 combines with J gene TRBJ2-2; 13 nucleotides agree with TRBD2. This CDR3 has 16 residues. CDR1 and CDR2 (germline): SGHNT, YYREEE (reference sequence). Trimming removed 2 bases from V and 10 bases from J; junction bases left unmatched: 8. The CDR3 nucleotides are TGTGCCAGCAGCTTAGCGGGACTAGCGGGAAACGAGGAGCTGTTTTTT. Encoded protein: CASSLAGLAGNEELFF.

This chain joins TRBV5-1 and TRBJ2-1, with 15 bases matching TRBD2. In germline, CDR1 is SGHRS, CDR2 YFSETQ. After removal of 4 bases from V and 3 bases from J, the junction contained 5 bases not matched to a gene. The CDR3 length is 17 residues. CDR3 in amino acids: CASSRGLAGGLYNEQFF. In nucleotides, the CDR3 is TGCGCCAGCAGCCGGGGACTAGCGGGGGGCCTCTACAATGAGCAGTTCTTC.